A selection of T cell receptor beta chains follows, all from one sample in a study of long-term antiretroviral therapy in people with HIV. Libraries were prepared by immunoSEQ multiplex PCR; TCRdb keeps only in-frame clonotypes and omits some of them. This sample has 20,000 to 25,000 clones, with 76% found just once. The input for sequencing was unsorted PBMCs, taken 1.1 years before starting antiretroviral therapy. These receptors were taken from a woman aged 40 to 50 with HIV. Each CDR3 is given with its conserved first and last residue. The D gene is left open where the match is weak. Clone size is stated in some rows and not others, as once, few, many or a class when expanded.

d_gene: -; j_gene: TRBJ2-5; abundance: -; v_gene: TRBV2; CDR3nt: TGTGCCAGCAGTGAGCTTGTGGGGGGAGAGACCCAGTACTTC; CDR3aa: CASSELVGGETQYF
d_gene: -; j_gene: TRBJ2-1; abundance: -; v_gene: TRBV18; CDR3nt: TGTGCCAGCTCACCAGGTGCCAATGAGCAGTTCTTC; CDR3aa: CASSPGANEQFF
d_gene: -; j_gene: TRBJ2-7; abundance: -; v_gene: TRBV5-1; CDR3nt: TGCGCCAGCAGCTTGTTTGCAGTCTCCTACGAGCAGTACTTC; CDR3aa: CASSLFAVSYEQYF
d_gene: -; j_gene: TRBJ2-2; abundance: few; v_gene: TRBV7-9; CDR3nt: TGTGCCAGCAGCTTAAGGCTTGTTAGTCTCCGCGGGGAGCTGTTTTTT; CDR3aa: CASSLRLVSLRGELFF
d_gene: TRBD1; j_gene: TRBJ2-2; abundance: -; v_gene: TRBV19; CDR3nt: TGTGCCAGCCGGGACAGGGGTGTTTCCGGGGAGCTGTTTTTT; CDR3aa: CASRDRGVSGELFF
d_gene: TRBD2; j_gene: TRBJ2-1; abundance: -; v_gene: TRBV14; CDR3nt: TGTGCCAGCAGCCGGACTAGCGGACTCTACAATGAGCAGTTCTTC; CDR3aa: CASSRTSGLYNEQFF
d_gene: -; j_gene: TRBJ1-6; abundance: -; v_gene: TRBV25-1; CDR3nt: TGTGCCAGCAACCCGGCGGGCGCAGGGTACAATTCACCCCTCCACTTT; CDR3aa: CASNPAGAGYNSPLHF
d_gene: TRBD1; j_gene: TRBJ1-4; abundance: -; v_gene: TRBV18; CDR3nt: TGTGCCAGCTCACCACGACAGGGGACGGTTGAAAAACTGTTTTTT; CDR3aa: CASSPRQGTVEKLFF
d_gene: -; j_gene: TRBJ2-2; abundance: once; v_gene: TRBV29-1; CDR3nt: TGCAGCGTTCCAGACGGGGAGCTGTTTTTT; CDR3aa: CSVPDGELFF
d_gene: TRBD1; j_gene: TRBJ1-2; abundance: -; v_gene: TRBV7-9; CDR3nt: TGTGCCAGCAGCCGTGAACAGGGGATGAACTATGGCTACACCTTC; CDR3aa: CASSREQGMNYGYTF
d_gene: -; j_gene: TRBJ2-7; abundance: -; v_gene: TRBV4-2; CDR3nt: TGTGCCAGCAGCCAAGGTACGGGTAGGCGGAACGAGCAGTACTTC; CDR3aa: CASSQGTGRRNEQYF
d_gene: -; j_gene: TRBJ1-1; abundance: -; v_gene: TRBV6-4; CDR3nt: TGTGCCAGCAGTGTTCGAGGGAACACTGAAGCTTTCTTT; CDR3aa: CASSVRGNTEAFF
d_gene: TRBD1; j_gene: TRBJ2-7; abundance: -; v_gene: TRBV30; CDR3nt: TGTGCCTGGAGCGGACAGGGGTACGAGCAGTACTTC; CDR3aa: CAWSGQGYEQYF
d_gene: TRBD2; j_gene: TRBJ2-7; abundance: -; v_gene: TRBV4-2; CDR3nt: TGTGCCAGCAGCCAAGTGGGCGCTAGCGGGAGCTCCTACGAGCAGTACTTC; CDR3aa: CASSQVGASGSSYEQYF
d_gene: -; j_gene: TRBJ1-1; abundance: -; v_gene: TRBV7-9; CDR3nt: TGTGCCAGCAGCTCACCCCCGGGGCCCATGAACACTGAAGCTTTCTTT; CDR3aa: CASSSPPGPMNTEAFF
d_gene: TRBD2; j_gene: TRBJ2-7; abundance: -; v_gene: TRBV27; CDR3nt: TGTGCCAGCAGTTCAGGGACTAGCGGTTACGAGCAGTACTTC; CDR3aa: CASSSGTSGYEQYF
d_gene: TRBD1; j_gene: TRBJ2-2; abundance: few; v_gene: TRBV9; CDR3nt: TGTGCCAGCAGCGTCACAGGGGCGAACACCGGGGAGCTGTTTTTT; CDR3aa: CASSVTGANTGELFF
d_gene: TRBD1; j_gene: TRBJ1-1; abundance: -; v_gene: TRBV4-1; CDR3nt: TGCGCCAGCAGCCTAGGGGGCCGCACTGAAGCTTTCTTT; CDR3aa: CASSLGGRTEAFF
d_gene: TRBD1; j_gene: TRBJ1-1; abundance: few; v_gene: TRBV4-2; CDR3nt: TGTGCCAGCAGCCAAGATCCGGGACAGAAAGCTTTCTTT; CDR3aa: CASSQDPGQKAFF
d_gene: -; j_gene: TRBJ2-7; abundance: -; v_gene: TRBV19; CDR3nt: TGTGCCACCCTCGACACGCCCTCCTACGAGCAGTACTTC; CDR3aa: CATLDTPSYEQYF
d_gene: -; j_gene: TRBJ2-5; abundance: -; v_gene: TRBV11-3; CDR3nt: TGTGCCAGCAGCTTCCCTCAAGAGACCCAGTACTTC; CDR3aa: CASSFPQETQYF
d_gene: -; j_gene: TRBJ1-2; abundance: -; v_gene: TRBV4-1; CDR3nt: TGCGCCAGCAGCCAAGAAAGTTACCAGGGGCCTCTGTCTAACTATGGCTACACCTTC; CDR3aa: CASSQESYQGPLSNYGYTF
d_gene: -; j_gene: TRBJ1-1; abundance: -; v_gene: TRBV9; CDR3nt: TGTGCCAGCAGCGTAGGGGTGCGGGTCACTGAAGCTTTCTTT; CDR3aa: CASSVGVRVTEAFF
d_gene: TRBD1; j_gene: TRBJ1-1; abundance: -; v_gene: TRBV19; CDR3nt: TGTGCCAGTAGTTTGGCAGGGGGATCAAGGAGTGAAGCTTTCTTT; CDR3aa: CASSLAGGSRSEAFF
d_gene: TRBD2; j_gene: TRBJ2-7; abundance: -; v_gene: TRBV7-2; CDR3nt: TGTGCCAGCAGCTCATTTGAAGCGGGAGATCGCAACGAGCAGTACTTC; CDR3aa: CASSSFEAGDRNEQYF